This passage covers 10 T cell receptor beta chains from one sample sequenced in a study of T cell responses to AZD1222 COVID-19 vaccine. Here immunoSEQ multiplex PCR was the method, and the copy in TCRdb shows in-frame clones only, minus some. Of 98,000 or so clones detected, approximately 86% appear once; the ten largest clones hold roughly 3.3%. The input for sequencing was peripheral blood, taken 28 days after the second dose of the MenACWY control vaccine. The source of these receptors is an adult who received the MenACWY meningococcal vaccine as a control.

The chain is built from TRBV7-2 and TRBJ2-5; 10 bases map to TRBD2. CDR1 and CDR2 (germline): SGHTA, FQGNSA. J gave up 1 base and V 6 bases, and 17 bases lay outside the gene matches. The CDR3 runs 19 residues. The CDR3 DNA follows: TGTGCCAGCAGACTCACCTCTAGCGGGGGCCCGACGTCCCAAGAGACCCAGTACTTC. Residues: CASRLTSSGGPTSQETQYF.

The chain couples TRBV11-3 to TRBJ2-1; TRBD2 matches 15 bases. The CDR3 is made up of 16 amino acids. CDR1 is SGHNT and CDR2 is YENEEA in the germline V gene. V shed 4 bases, J shed 6 bases, and the junction held 4 bases outside the gene matches. CDR3 DNA sequence: TGTGCCAGCAGCTCGGGACTAGCGGGGGGAACCAATGAGCAGTTCTTC. Its translation is CASSSGLAGGTNEQFF.

This chain connects TRBV5-1 to TRBJ1-1, with D possibly TRBD1 on 6 matching bases. Germline CDR1 SGHRS, CDR2 YFSETQ. Trimming took off 0 bases at V and 4 bases at J, with 13 bases between the two ends. This CDR3 contains 15 residues. Here the CDR3 DNA reads TGCGCCAGCAGCTTGGTTTCGGGGGCGGGCACTGAAGCTTTCTTT. Translated: CASSLVSGAGTEAFF.

Turning to this clone: The sample has other DNA sequences that encode this CDR3 too. The rearrangement joins TRBV12-3 or TRBV12-4 to TRBJ1-1; D remains ambiguous. V was clipped by 1 base and J by 0 bases, with 3 bases between them. CDR3 length: 13 amino acids. In DNA, the CDR3 is TGTGCCAGCAGTTTAGAAATGAACACTGAAGCTTTCTTT. It encodes CASSLEMNTEAFF.

V is TRBV11-2 and J is TRBJ2-1; 12 nucleotides align to TRBD2. The CDR3 runs to 16 residues. CDR1 is SGHAT and CDR2 is FQNNGV in the germline V gene. With V trimmed by 3 bases and J by 4 bases, 4 bases remained unmatched. CDR3 region: CASSLGLAGDYNEQFF. The CDR3 bases are TGTGCCAGCAGCTTGGGACTAGCGGGTGATTACAATGAGCAGTTCTTC.

The chain joins TRBV7-3 to TRBJ2-1; 14 bases align to TRBD2. Per germline, CDR1 SGHTA and CDR2 FQGTGA. Germline trimming cut 4 bases from V and 8 bases from J; bases unmatched to any gene: 4. The CDR3 runs to 15 residues. CDR3 nucleotide sequence: TGTGCCAGCAGCTATGGACTAGCGGGGGGTTATGAGCAGTTCTTC. Translation gives CASSYGLAGGYEQFF.

The genes are TRBV7-9 and TRBJ1-2; D may be TRBD1 (5 bases). The V end lost 2 bases, the J end lost 4 bases, and 14 bases lay between the germline ends. Germline CDR1 reads SEHNR; CDR2 reads FQNEAQ (reference sequence). The CDR3 length is 15 residues. The DNA of the CDR3 is TGTGCCAGCAGCTTAACTGCCGGGACCCCCTATGGCTACACCTTC. It yields the protein CASSLTAGTPYGYTF.

The chain employs TRBV6-2 or TRBV6-3 and TRBJ2-3, with 9 bases lining up with TRBD2. Unmatched junction bases numbered 16, after V lost 0 bases and J lost 6 bases. In germline, CDR1 is MNHEY, CDR2 SVGEGT. This CDR3 comprises 19 residues. In nucleotides, the CDR3 is TGTGCCAGCAGTTACTCGACGGGTAGCGGGGGCCCGACGGAGGATACGCAGTATTTT. Protein product: CASSYSTGSGGPTEDTQYF.

The chain couples TRBV18 to TRBJ1-1; D remains ambiguous. Germline V gene lookup returns CDR1 KGHSH and CDR2 LQKENI. The CDR3 has 12 residues. Trimming took 4 bases from V and 7 from J, leaving 10 bases between them. The CDR3 region has the DNA TGTGCCAGCTCACGGGTTTACGGTGAAGCTTTCTTT. Translating it yields CASSRVYGEAFF.

The chain employs TRBV24-1 and TRBJ2-7, with a tentative D call TRBD1 (6 bases). Germline CDR1 and CDR2: KGHDR and SFDVKD. The CDR3 is 15 amino acids. V was cut by 1 base and J by 5 bases, with 14 bases left in between. Written as DNA, the CDR3 is TGTGCCACCAGTGATTTAGGGCAGGGGATCCACGAGCAGTACTTC. It yields the protein CATSDLGQGIHEQYF.